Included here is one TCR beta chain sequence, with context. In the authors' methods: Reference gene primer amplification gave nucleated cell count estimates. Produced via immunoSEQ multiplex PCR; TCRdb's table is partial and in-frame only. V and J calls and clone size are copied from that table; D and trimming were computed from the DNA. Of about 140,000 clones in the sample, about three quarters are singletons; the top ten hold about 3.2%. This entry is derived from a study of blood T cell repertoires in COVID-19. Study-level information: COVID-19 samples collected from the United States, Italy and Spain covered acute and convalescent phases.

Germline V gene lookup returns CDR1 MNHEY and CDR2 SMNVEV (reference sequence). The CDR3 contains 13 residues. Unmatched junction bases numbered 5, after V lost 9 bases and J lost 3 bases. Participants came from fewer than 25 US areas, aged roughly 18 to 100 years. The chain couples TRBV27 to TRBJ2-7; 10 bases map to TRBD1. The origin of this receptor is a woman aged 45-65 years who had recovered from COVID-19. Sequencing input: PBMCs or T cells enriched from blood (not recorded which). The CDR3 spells CASRRTGGYEQYF. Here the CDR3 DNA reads TGTGCCAGTCGGCGGACAGGGGGCTACGAGCAGTACTTC.